This entry lists 28 T cell receptor beta chains sequenced from one sample in a study of T-cell memory formation after mild COVID-19. Each CDR3 protein gets one entry after TCRdb re-called the 5' RACE reads with MiXCR. The repertoire has about 84,000 distinct CDR3 sequences, around 14% of them found once; the top ten carry 31%. Sequenced: PBMCs or a T cell subset sorted from them (not recorded which). The source is an adult woman who had mild COVID-19 (a few samples of this study predate the infection). Cell type and time point are not known.

The J gene is TRBJ2-5, the V gene TRBV25-1; 8 bases agree with TRBD2. The trim removed 3 bases at V and 3 bases at J, leaving 9 bases unmatched. Germline CDR1 reads MGHDK; CDR2 reads SYGVNS. The CDR3 runs to 16 residues. The CDR3 nucleotides are TGTGCCAGCAGTGACAGTACGGGAGGGGGAAAAGAGACCCAGTACTTC. Its translation: CASSDSTGGGKETQYF.

The chain joins TRBV7-9 to TRBJ2-5; D possibly uses TRBD1 or TRBD2 (5 bases each). The CDR3 contains 13 residues. The V and J ends lost 1 base and 5 bases respectively, with 8 bases between them. Germline assignment: CDR1 SEHNR and CDR2 FQNEAQ (reference sequence). The CDR3 bases are TGTGCCAGCAGCTTAGTCAGGGAGGAGACCCAGTACTTC. Translating gives CASSLVREETQYF.

V usage is TRBV6-2 or TRBV6-3 and J usage is TRBJ2-2; no clear D. Between the trimmed V and J ends, which lost 2 bases and 4 bases, there was a span of 5 bases. Germline V gene lookup returns CDR1 MNHEY and CDR2 SVGEGT. The CDR3 runs to 13 residues. CDR3 amino acids: CASSYAATGELFF. CDR3 DNA sequence: TGTGCCAGCAGTTACGCGGCCACCGGGGAGCTGTTTTTT.

This clonotype came up a few times. CDR3 sequence reads: CASSLDVLAGGGTDTQYF. The CDR3, as DNA: TGTGCCAGCAGCTTAGATGTACTAGCGGGGGGAGGCACAGATACGCAGTATTTT. The chain couples TRBV11-2 to TRBJ2-3, with 12 bases fitting TRBD2. The V and J ends lost 0 bases and 1 base, in that order; junction bases with no gene match: 5. This CDR3 comprises 18 residues. Germline CDR1 reads SGHAT; CDR2 reads FQNNGV.

The chain combines TRBV3-1 with TRBJ1-5, with TRBD1 as a possible D gene (6 bases). The V end lost 1 base, the J end lost 1 base, and 11 bases lay between the germline ends. This CDR3 contains 16 residues. The V gene's germline CDR1 is LGHDT and CDR2 YNNKEL (reference sequence). Here the CDR3 reads CASSQGLGASNQPQHF. DNA for the CDR3: TGTGCCAGCAGCCAAGGATTGGGGGCGAGCAATCAGCCCCAGCATTTT.

The chain uses TRBV19 and TRBJ2-2, with 8 bases lining up with TRBD2. CDR1 and CDR2 from the germline V gene are LNHDA and SQIVND (reference sequence). The CDR3 contains 16 residues. V lost 1 base and J lost 5; bases outside the gene matches: 6. The CDR3 DNA is TGTGCCAGTAGTATAGCGAGTAGCGGGGCGACCGGGGAGCTGTTTTTT. This translates into CASSIASSGATGELFF.

This clonotype was observed many times. The chain has TRBV5-6 and TRBJ1-2; D ambiguous. V gave up 2 bases and J gave up 4 bases, with 15 bases separating them. Germline-derived CDR1 and CDR2 are SGHDT and YYEEEE. CDR3 size: 15 residues. The CDR3 sequence: CASSLIPGSSYGYTF. CDR3 nucleotide sequence: TGTGCCAGCAGCTTAATTCCGGGGTCCTCCTATGGCTACACCTTC.

The chain carries TRBV29-1 and TRBJ1-1; tentatively, D is TRBD1 (5 bases). The CDR3 sequence is 12 residues long. Per the germline V gene, CDR1 is SQVTM and CDR2 is ANQGSEA. Trimming took 3 bases from V and 6 from J, leaving 11 bases between them. In DNA, the CDR3 is TGCAGCGTTGAGGGGGGGGTAGCTGAAGCTTTCTTT. Its protein is CSVEGGVAEAFF.

The rearrangement uses TRBV4-3 and TRBJ2-2, with 7 bases aligning to TRBD1. Looked up from germline, CDR1 is LGHNA and CDR2 is YSLEER. This CDR3 contains 15 residues. The trim removed 0 bases at V and 7 bases at J, leaving 5 bases unmatched. CDR3 amino acids: CASSQERGLIGELFF. Written as DNA, the CDR3 is TGCGCCAGCAGCCAAGAGAGGGGGCTAATCGGGGAGCTGTTTTTT.

This clonotype has more than one count but fewer than ten. The J gene is TRBJ1-2, the V gene TRBV20-1; unclear D gene. Germline V gene data show CDR1 as DFQATT and CDR2 as SNEGSKA (reference sequence). Trimming shortened V by 0 bases and J by 4 bases, and 21 bases separated the two germline ends. The CDR3 length is 17 residues. The CDR3 loop reads CSARDTLGRAYPYGYTF. The CDR3, as DNA: TGCAGTGCTAGAGATACCCTCGGGAGGGCCTACCCCTATGGCTACACCTTC.

The rearrangement uses TRBV10-3 and TRBJ2-1, with TRBD2 matching over 7 bases. Germline V gene lookup returns CDR1 ENHRY and CDR2 SYGVKD. This CDR3 spans 14 amino acids. The junction had 2 bases not matched to a gene; V was cut back by 0 bases and J by 6 bases. Here the CDR3 reads CAISESPGGNEQFF. The CDR3 DNA sequence: TGTGCCATCAGTGAGTCACCGGGGGGCAATGAGCAGTTCTTC.

The CDR3 region has the DNA TGTGCCAGCAGCTTGGGTTATCAGCCCCAGCATTTT. It yields the protein CASSLGYQPQHF. This rearrangement joins TRBV7-9 to TRBJ1-5; D not resolved. Germline V gene lookup returns CDR1 SEHNR and CDR2 FQNEAQ (reference sequence). CDR3 length: 12 residues. V lost 3 bases and J 5 bases, leaving 5 bases between the germline ends. Based on the CDR3 plus reference TRBV7-9 and TRBJ1-5, the full variable domain is DTGVSQNPRHKITKRGQNVTFRCDPISEHNRLYWYRQTLGQGPEFLTYFQNEAQLEKSRLLSDRFSAERPKGSFSTLEIQRTEQGDSAMYLCASSLGYQPQHFGDGTRLSIL.

This clonotype was detected only once. The chain employs TRBV7-6 and TRBJ2-1, with 9 nucleotides matching TRBD1. Per germline, CDR1 SGHVS and CDR2 FNYEAQ. V shed 1 base, J shed 8 bases, and the junction held 12 bases outside the gene matches. CDR3 length: 17 residues. CDR3 protein: CASSLGVPGTGWDEQFF. The CDR3 DNA reads as TGTGCCAGCAGCTTAGGGGTCCCCGGGACAGGGTGGGATGAGCAGTTCTTC.

This rearrangement joins TRBV19 to TRBJ2-2, with 7 bases lining up with TRBD1. The length of the CDR3 is 18 residues. The germline V gene encodes CDR1 LNHDA and CDR2 SQIVND (reference sequence). Losses at the gene ends were 1 base for V and 5 bases for J; bases not matched to a gene: 13. CDR3 in amino acids: CASSIVRVRGQPTGELFF. CDR3 nucleotides: TGTGCCAGTAGTATAGTGCGGGTAAGGGGGCAACCGACCGGGGAGCTGTTTTTT.

The genes are TRBV4-1 and TRBJ1-2; D unclear. V lost 0 bases to trimming and J lost 8 bases, with 13 bases between them. This CDR3 spans 14 amino acids. Germline V gene data show CDR1 as MGHRA and CDR2 as YSYEKL. The DNA of the CDR3 is TGCGCCAGCAGCCAAGATTCGGCCGATGGGGGCTACACCTTC. It encodes CASSQDSADGGYTF.

This clonotype was found a few times. V is TRBV29-1 and J is TRBJ2-1, with TRBD1 matching over 8 bases. Germline CDR1 reads SQVTM; CDR2 reads ANQGSEA. This CDR3 region has 14 residues. Trimming removed 3 bases from V and 10 bases from J; junction bases left unmatched: 11. The CDR3 bases are TGCAGCGTTGATGGAGGGCGACAGGGGATGGAGCAGTTCTTC. The encoded protein is CSVDGGRQGMEQFF.

This chain links TRBV12-3 or TRBV12-4 with TRBJ2-1, with D unresolved. CDR3 size: 13 residues. V lost 0 bases and J 10 bases, leaving 10 bases between the germline ends. The CDR3 spells CASSLAQQLEQFF. The CDR3 DNA follows: TGTGCCAGCAGTTTAGCGCAACAGTTGGAGCAGTTCTTC.

This clonotype has more than one count but fewer than ten. This CDR3 reads CASSLRGLAADTQYF. The CDR3, as DNA: TGTGCCAGCAGTTTACGGGGCCTAGCAGCCGATACGCAGTATTTT. This chain links TRBV27 with TRBJ2-3; D possibly uses TRBD1 or TRBD2 (5 bases each). Deletions cut 2 bases from V and 6 bases from J, with 15 bases between. The CDR3 is 15 residues long. Per the germline V gene, CDR1 is MNHEY and CDR2 is SMNVEV (reference sequence).

This rearrangement joins TRBV6-5 to TRBJ1-1; D remains ambiguous. Trimming removed 1 base from V and 5 bases from J, with 11 bases in between. The CDR3 runs 14 residues. Germline V gene data show CDR1 as MNHEY and CDR2 as SVGAGI. CDR3 nucleotides: TGTGCCAGCAGTTACTTCTCAACTGGGACTGAAGCTTTCTTT. It translates to CASSYFSTGTEAFF.

V usage is TRBV5-1 and J usage is TRBJ1-1, with D possibly matching TRBD1 (6 bases). The V and J ends lost 3 bases and 11 bases respectively, with 14 bases between them. The CDR3 extends over 12 amino acids. From germline, CDR1 is SGHRS and CDR2 YFSETQ. The DNA of the CDR3 is TGCGCCAGCAGCTCGTACAGGGAAGGCGCTTTCTTT. Encoded protein: CASSSYREGAFF.

This clonotype was observed a handful of times. The chain is built from TRBV6-2 or TRBV6-3 and TRBJ1-1, with D uncertain. Trimming cost V 3 bases and J 3 bases, with 11 bases left between them. CDR3 length equals 14 residues. Germline V CDR1 and CDR2: MNHEY, SVGEGT. The CDR3 DNA sequence: TGTGCCAGCAGTTATTTTACCGGGTACACTGAAGCTTTCTTT. It translates to CASSYFTGYTEAFF.

This clonotype came up a few times. The rearrangement links TRBV7-2 to TRBJ1-3; D is perhaps TRBD1 (5 bases). Germline V CDR1 and CDR2: SGHTA, FQGNSA. CDR3 length: 15 amino acids. V dropped 6 bases and J dropped 4 bases, with 16 bases sitting between them. The CDR3 bases are TGTGCCAGCAGTGATACCGGGACGACAGGAAACACCATATATTTT. Translating it yields CASSDTGTTGNTIYF.

This sequence joins TRBV12-3 or TRBV12-4 and TRBJ1-1; a possible D gene is TRBD1 (6 bases). The CDR3 loop spans 12 amino acids. Trimming removed 9 bases at V and 4 bases at J, with 12 bases between. The CDR3 DNA reads TGTGCCAGTGGGAGGGGGAGCACTGAAGCTTTCTTT. This codes for CASGRGSTEAFF.

The chain carries TRBV7-9 and TRBJ2-1; the D gene is possibly TRBD1 (6 bases). The CDR3 length is 15 residues. Per the germline V gene, CDR1 is SEHNR and CDR2 is FQNEAQ (reference sequence). V lost 6 bases, J lost 0 bases, and 12 bases lay in between. In DNA form, the CDR3 reads TGTGCCAGCAGATCAGCAGGGGACTCCTACAATGAGCAGTTCTTC. It translates to CASRSAGDSYNEQFF.

J is TRBJ2-1 and V is TRBV6-5; 9 bases map to TRBD2. The ends lost 0 bases at V and 6 bases at J; junction bases unmatched: 6. In germline, CDR1 is MNHEY, CDR2 SVGAGI. The CDR3 loop spans 16 amino acids. In nucleotides, the CDR3 is TGTGCCAGCAGTTACTCGGGCGGGAGGGACAGCAATGAGCAGTTCTTC. This codes for CASSYSGGRDSNEQFF.

In its sample, this clonotype was seen a few times. The chain combines TRBV7-9 with TRBJ2-3; 11 nucleotides align to TRBD2. Germline V gene sequence: CDR1 SEHNR, CDR2 FQNEAQ (reference sequence). V lost 5 bases to trimming and J lost 3 bases; unmatched junction nucleotides: 4. The CDR3 runs to 15 residues. Here the CDR3 reads CASSIGTSGTDTQYF. In nucleotides, the CDR3 is TGTGCCAGCAGCATCGGGACTAGCGGTACAGATACGCAGTATTTT.

V is TRBV7-3 and J is TRBJ2-7; D possibly matches TRBD1 or TRBD2 (5 bases each). The CDR3 loop spans 18 amino acids. Germline V gene sequence: CDR1 SGHTA, CDR2 FQGTGA. The V and J ends lost 5 bases and 3 bases respectively, with 26 bases between them. CDR3 in DNA: TGTGCCAGCAGCCATTCCTGGGCCGACAGACGGGAAGGCTACGAGCAGTACTTC. This codes for CASSHSWADRREGYEQYF.

This clonotype turned up a few times. The chain joins TRBV15 to TRBJ2-2; D is uncertain. This CDR3 contains 13 residues. Trimming took 5 bases from V and 6 from J, leaving 10 bases between them. The germline gives CDR1 LNHNV, CDR2 YYDKDF (reference sequence). As DNA, the CDR3 is TGTGCCACCAGCGAAGGAGACCCCGGGGAGCTGTTTTTT. Residues: CATSEGDPGELFF.